This entry lists 27 T cell receptor beta chains sequenced from one sample in a study of blood T cell repertoires in COVID-19. Data came from immunoSEQ multiplex PCR; TCRdb stores just in-frame clones and leaves some out. The data hold a few hundred thousand clones, with 80% to 90% observed a single time. The sequencing input was PBMCs or T cells enriched from blood (not recorded which). These receptors all stem from a man younger than 35 who had recovered from COVID-19.

This clone appeared once. The chain carries TRBV28 and TRBJ2-7; 10 bases map to TRBD1. Germline V gene sequence: CDR1 MDHEN, CDR2 SYDVKM. J gave up 4 bases and V 6 bases, and 12 bases lay outside the gene matches. The CDR3 sequence is 16 residues long. The CDR3 here is CASSLSFGTGEYEQYF. The CDR3 nucleotides read TGTGCCAGCAGCCTATCGTTCGGGACAGGGGAATACGAGCAGTACTTC.

The chain links TRBV11-3 to TRBJ2-7; D is uncertain. Germline-derived CDR1 and CDR2 are SGHNT and YENEEA. The CDR3 consists of 14 residues. Deletions cut 2 bases from V and 2 bases from J, with 10 bases between. As DNA, the CDR3 is TGTGCCAGCAGCTTACGTGGCTCCCCCTACGAGCAGTACTTC. As protein: CASSLRGSPYEQYF. Using reference TRBV11-3 and TRBJ2-7 for the parts outside the CDR3, the full variable domain is EAGVVQSPRYKIIEKKQPVAFWCNPISGHNTLYWYLQNLGQGPELLIRYENEEAVDDSQLPKDRFSAERLKGVDSTLKIQPAELGDSAVYLCASSLRGSPYEQYFGPGTRLTVT.

The chain links TRBV6-5 to TRBJ2-2, with D possibly TRBD1 on 5 matching bases. Germline CDR1 is MNHEY and CDR2 is SVGAGI. The CDR3 extends over 16 amino acids. V was pared by 0 bases and J by 8 bases, with 16 bases between. The CDR3 protein is CASSYSMFRVAGELFF. The CDR3 DNA reads as TGTGCCAGCAGTTACTCGATGTTCAGGGTTGCGGGGGAGCTGTTTTTT.

The V and J genes are TRBV15 and TRBJ1-5, with D perhaps TRBD1 (5 bases). Germline V lookup: CDR1 LNHNV, CDR2 YYDKDF (reference sequence). Trimming cost V 3 bases and J 3 bases, with 6 bases left between them. This CDR3 spans 13 amino acids. This CDR3 reads CATSRGLNQPQHF. As DNA, the CDR3 is TGTGCCACCAGCAGGGGACTCAATCAGCCCCAGCATTTT.

The chain uses TRBV7-9 and TRBJ1-1; the match to TRBD1 covers 7 bases. This CDR3 comprises 14 residues. Germline trimming cut 5 bases from V and 1 base from J; bases unmatched to any gene: 4. CDR1 is SEHNR and CDR2 is FQNEAQ in the germline V gene (reference sequence). The chain's CDR3 is CASSLGQPNTEAFF. DNA for the CDR3: TGTGCCAGCAGCCTGGGACAGCCGAACACTGAAGCTTTCTTT.

The chain couples TRBV29-1 to TRBJ1-1; tentative D call: TRBD1 (5 bases). The ends were cut back, 7 bases at V and 0 bases at J, with 15 bases in the middle. The CDR3 runs 14 residues. CDR1 SQVTM and CDR2 ANQGSEA come from the germline V gene. The CDR3 nucleotides are TGCAGCGCTACTGATACAGGTATGAACACTGAAGCTTTCTTT. This translates into CSATDTGMNTEAFF.

The chain has TRBV9 and TRBJ2-1; 12 nucleotides line up with TRBD2. The germline CDR1 and CDR2 sequences are SGDLS and YYNGEE. The CDR3 has 18 residues. The V and J ends lost 0 bases and 0 bases, in that order; junction bases with no gene match: 4. CDR3 DNA: TGTGCCAGCAGCGTAGCGGCTAGCGGGGGGGTCTCCTACAATGAGCAGTTCTTC. Protein: CASSVAASGGVSYNEQFF.

In regard to this clone: Germline and junction disagree at one end, which may indicate a read error. The chain couples TRBV7-9 to TRBJ1-1; D uncertain. There are 14 residues in the CDR3. Germline CDR1 reads SEHNR; CDR2 reads FQNEAQ (reference sequence). CDR3 protein: CASSLDRLNTEAFF. In DNA, the CDR3 is TGTGCCAGCAGCCTAGACCGACTAAACACCGAAGCTTTCTTT. Combining the CDR3 with reference TRBV7-9 and TRBJ1-1 gives the whole variable domain DTGVSQNPRHKITKRGQNVTFRCDPISEHNRLYWYRQTLGQGPEFLTYFQNEAQLEKSRLLSDRFSAERPKGSFSTLEIQRTEQGDSAMYLCASSLDRLNTEAFFGQGTRLTVV.

The chain has TRBV9 and TRBJ1-4; D is perhaps TRBD1 (5 bases). This CDR3 is 15 amino acids long. The ends were cut back, 0 bases at V and 8 bases at J, with 14 bases in the middle. Germline-derived CDR1 and CDR2 are SGDLS and YYNGEE. The CDR3 bases are TGTGCCAGCAGCGTAGAGGGCAGGGCGGGGGAAAAACTGTTTTTT. This translates into CASSVEGRAGEKLFF.

The chain carries TRBV11-2 and TRBJ2-1; 10 bases are shared with TRBD2. J was trimmed by 3 bases and V by 5 bases; bases with no gene match: 4. The germline gives CDR1 SGHAT, CDR2 FQNNGV. The CDR3 length is 15 residues. The CDR3 DNA reads TGTGCCAGCAGCCTCCAGCGGGAGGGCTACAATGAGCAGTTCTTC. Translation gives CASSLQREGYNEQFF.

This rearrangement joins TRBV19 to TRBJ2-7; TRBD1 matches 8 bases. Looked up from germline, CDR1 is LNHDA and CDR2 is SQIVND (reference sequence). The V gene end was trimmed by 6 bases and the J gene end by 1 base; junction bases not matched to a gene: 8. The CDR3 extends over 15 amino acids. The CDR3 DNA reads as TGTGCCAGTAGCCCATGGGACAGGCAGTCCTACGAGCAGTACTTC. As protein: CASSPWDRQSYEQYF.

The count of this clone is one. CDR3 DNA: TGTGCCAGCAGCCTAACAGGACACAGAGACACCGGGGAGCTGTTTTTT. Translated: CASSLTGHRDTGELFF. J is TRBJ2-2 and V is TRBV11-3; a weak D match, TRBD1 (5 bases). Trimming shortened V by 5 bases and J by 3 bases, and 16 bases separated the two germline ends. The CDR3 totals 16 residues. CDR1 and CDR2 from the germline V gene are SGHNT and YENEEA.

The gene calls are TRBV9 and TRBJ1-1, with D hard to call. The CDR3 sequence is 13 residues long. Trimming took 0 bases from V and 0 from J, leaving 3 bases between them. CDR1 SGDLS and CDR2 YYNGEE come from the germline V gene. DNA for the CDR3: TGTGCCAGCAGCGTAGATATGAACACTGAAGCTTTCTTT. It translates to CASSVDMNTEAFF.

J is TRBJ2-7 and V is TRBV29-1, with D unresolved. Per germline, CDR1 SQVTM and CDR2 ANQGSEA. V lost 5 bases and J 4 bases, leaving 9 bases between the germline ends. This CDR3 has 11 residues. The DNA for the CDR3 is TGCAGCGTTAACACCGGGTACGAGCAGTACTTC. Protein sequence: CSVNTGYEQYF.

The chain couples TRBV5-4 to TRBJ2-7, with D unclear. The germline V gene encodes CDR1 SGHNT and CDR2 YYREEE (reference sequence). Trimming took 4 bases from V and 2 from J, leaving 13 bases between them. The CDR3 is made up of 14 amino acids. CDR3 protein: CASSHATETYEQYF. In nucleotides, the CDR3 is TGTGCCAGCAGCCACGCGACTGAGACCTACGAGCAGTACTTC.

A remark on this clone: One junction end disagrees with the germline gene, perhaps due to a read error. The chain couples TRBV10-2 to TRBJ2-1; D perhaps matches TRBD2 (5 bases). CDR1 is WSHSY and CDR2 is SAAADI in the germline V gene. The CDR3 contains 11 residues. The CDR3 reads CASSGGMEELF. The CDR3 DNA sequence: TGCGCCAGCAGTGGAGGTATGGAGGAGCTCTTC.

Only a few counts were recorded for this clone. The chain links TRBV6-5 to TRBJ2-3; 7 nucleotides match TRBD1. Trimming removed 6 bases from V and 6 bases from J; junction bases left unmatched: 6. Germline values: CDR1 MNHEY, CDR2 SVGAGI. CDR3 length equals 13 residues. CDR3 loop: CASRRQGRDTQYF. For the CDR3, the DNA is TGTGCCAGCAGACGACAGGGAAGGGATACGCAGTATTTT.

The chain combines TRBV6-5 with TRBJ2-6; TRBD1 might be the D (6 bases). Germline V gene lookup returns CDR1 MNHEY and CDR2 SVGAGI. The CDR3 runs to 15 residues. V was trimmed by 7 bases and J by 2 bases, leaving 12 bases between them. CDR3 sequence (DNA): TGTGCCAGCACCCAGCAGGGGACTGGGGCCAACGTCCTGACTTTC. Translation: CASTQQGTGANVLTF.

Here the CDR3 reads CASSLREAGSNSPLHF. The CDR3 DNA reads TGTGCCAGCAGCCTCCGGGAGGCAGGTTCCAATTCACCCCTCCACTTT. The rearrangement links TRBV11-1 to TRBJ1-6; D is unresolved. The germline V gene encodes CDR1 SGHAT and CDR2 FQDESV (reference sequence). The CDR3 length is 16 residues. V gave up 5 bases and J gave up 7 bases, with 18 bases separating them.

The chain uses TRBV6-2 or TRBV6-3 and TRBJ2-7, with TRBD1 as a possible D gene (5 bases). There are 15 residues in the CDR3. Germline V gene sequence: CDR1 MNHEY, CDR2 SVGEGT. V gave up 2 bases and J gave up 4 bases, with 15 bases separating them. In nucleotides, the CDR3 is TGTGCCAGCAGTTACGGTGGGGCAGGGTCGTACGAGCAGTACTTC. Translating gives CASSYGGAGSYEQYF.

The chain recombines TRBV28 with TRBJ1-5, with TRBD1 matching 8 bases. Trimming took 5 bases from V and 0 from J; bases not matched to a gene: 3. Germline lookup yields CDR1 MDHEN and CDR2 SYDVKM. The length of the CDR3 is 15 residues. DNA for the CDR3: TGTGCCAGCAGTCTGACAGGGGCTAGCAATCAGCCCCAGCATTTT. Protein: CASSLTGASNQPQHF.

The chain employs TRBV7-2 and TRBJ2-5, with 12 bases matching TRBD1. V lost 5 bases to trimming and J lost 5 bases; unmatched junction nucleotides: 12. The CDR3 is 17 residues long. Germline V gives CDR1 SGHTA, CDR2 FQGNSA. The CDR3 DNA sequence: TGTGCCAGCAGCCCAGGGACAGGGGGCGATGGTTGGGAGACCCAGTACTTC. Its translation is CASSPGTGGDGWETQYF. The variable domain in full, with the rest retrieved from reference TRBV7-2 and TRBJ2-5, is GAGVSQSPSNKVTEKGKDVELRCDPISGHTALYWYRQSLGQGLEFLIYFQGNSAPDKSGLPSDRFSAERTGGSVSTLTIQRTQQEDSAVYLCASSPGTGGDGWETQYFGPGTRLLVL.

This rearrangement joins TRBV19 to TRBJ1-6; 8 nucleotides agree with TRBD1. CDR1 and CDR2 (germline): LNHDA, SQIVND (reference sequence). The CDR3 is 15 amino acids. Trimming removed 3 bases from V and 7 bases from J; junction bases left unmatched: 5. CDR3 sequence: CASSMAQGANSPLHF. DNA of the CDR3: TGTGCCAGTAGTATGGCCCAGGGGGCGAATTCACCCCTCCACTTT.

The rearrangement uses TRBV7-2 and TRBJ1-1; D gene ambiguous. CDR1 SGHTA and CDR2 FQGNSA come from the germline V gene. With 6 bases removed from V and 10 bases from J, the gap between germline ends came to 15 bases. The CDR3 loop spans 12 amino acids. The CDR3 sequence is CASRISTVSAFF. Here the CDR3 DNA reads TGTGCCAGCAGGATATCGACTGTTTCAGCTTTCTTT.

The V and J genes are TRBV5-1 and TRBJ2-7, with a weak D call TRBD2 (5 bases). Trimming removed 4 bases from V and 0 bases from J, with 5 bases in between. Germline V gene sequence: CDR1 SGHRS, CDR2 YFSETQ. CDR3 length: 12 residues. CDR3 amino acids: CASSGSSYEQYF. The CDR3 DNA reads as TGCGCCAGCAGCGGGAGCTCCTACGAGCAGTACTTC. Combining the CDR3 with reference TRBV5-1 and TRBJ2-7 gives the whole variable domain KAGVTQTPRYLIKTRGQQVTLSCSPISGHRSVSWYQQTPGQGLQFLFEYFSETQRNKGNFPGRFSGRQFSNSRSEMNVSTLELGDSALYLCASSGSSYEQYFGPGTRLTVT.

The J gene is TRBJ1-1, the V gene TRBV27, with 9 bases matching TRBD1. The CDR3 length is 18 residues. Germline V CDR1 and CDR2: MNHEY, SMNVEV (reference sequence). Losses at the gene ends were 4 bases for V and 5 bases for J; bases not matched to a gene: 17. CDR3: CASSSEHASGTGRTEAFF. The CDR3 nucleotides are TGTGCCAGCAGTTCGGAACATGCCTCCGGGACAGGGCGGACTGAAGCTTTCTTT.

Written as DNA, the CDR3 is TGTGCCAGCAGCGTACCCGCTGGGCCTAGCGGGAGGACAGAGACCCAGTACTTC. This encodes CASSVPAGPSGRTETQYF. The J gene is TRBJ2-5, the V gene TRBV9; 11 bases agree with TRBD2. Losses at the gene ends were 1 base for V and 4 bases for J; bases not matched to a gene: 12. The length of the CDR3 is 18 residues. The germline V gene has CDR1 SGDLS and CDR2 YYNGEE.